This T cell receptor beta chain was retrieved from a study of blood T cell repertoires in COVID-19. Whole-study context: The study drew acute and convalescent COVID-19 samples from the United States, Italy and Spain.

Original methodology: Cell counts per sample came from amplifying reference gene primers. Assay used: immunoSEQ multiplex PCR; TCRdb lists only in-frame clones, some missing. V and J calls and clone size are those listed in that table; D and trimming were worked out from the DNA. The table has over 300,000 clones, nearly 90% seen once; the top ten hold roughly 6.8%. Germline trimming cut 0 bases from V and 6 bases from J; bases unmatched to any gene: 4. CDR1 is SGHKS, CDR2 YYEKEE, per germline (reference sequence). The CDR3 is 15 amino acids. The chain employs TRBV5-5 and TRBJ1-5, with 9 nucleotides matching TRBD1. The origin of this receptor is a man aged 18 to 30 with active or convalescent COVID-19. Material for sequencing was peripheral blood. CDR3 nucleotide sequence: TGTGCCAGCAGCTTGGAGGACAGGGGCGCTCAGCCCCAGCATTTT. Amino acids: CASSLEDRGAQPQHF. The full variable domain, completed using reference TRBV5-5 and TRBJ1-5, is DAGVTQSPTHLIKTRGQQVTLRCSPISGHKSVSWYQQVLGQGPQFIFQYYEKEERGRGNFPDRFSARQFPNYSSELNVNALLLGDSALYLCASSLEDRGAQPQHFGDGTRLSIL.